This TCR beta chain was sequenced in a study of T cell changes during pregnancy in multiple sclerosis. In its sample, this clone was seen once. CDR1 MRHNA and CDR2 SNTAGT come from the germline V gene. The CDR3 length is 14 residues. Germline trimming cut 6 bases from V and 2 bases from J; bases unmatched to any gene: 5. The data were produced by immunoSEQ multiplex PCR, yet TCRdb's version contains in-frame clones alone and is incomplete. The table shows 100,000 or so clones, with approximately 92% occurring only once. Sample: peripheral blood, taken in the first trimester of pregnancy. V is TRBV6-4 and J is TRBJ2-7; 9 bases are a match to TRBD2. This receptor was taken from a female donor with multiple sclerosis, enrolled in a pregnancy study. The CDR3 DNA sequence: TGTGCCAGCAGGATAGCGGGGGAACCCTACGAGCAGTACTTC. This encodes CASRIAGEPYEQYF.